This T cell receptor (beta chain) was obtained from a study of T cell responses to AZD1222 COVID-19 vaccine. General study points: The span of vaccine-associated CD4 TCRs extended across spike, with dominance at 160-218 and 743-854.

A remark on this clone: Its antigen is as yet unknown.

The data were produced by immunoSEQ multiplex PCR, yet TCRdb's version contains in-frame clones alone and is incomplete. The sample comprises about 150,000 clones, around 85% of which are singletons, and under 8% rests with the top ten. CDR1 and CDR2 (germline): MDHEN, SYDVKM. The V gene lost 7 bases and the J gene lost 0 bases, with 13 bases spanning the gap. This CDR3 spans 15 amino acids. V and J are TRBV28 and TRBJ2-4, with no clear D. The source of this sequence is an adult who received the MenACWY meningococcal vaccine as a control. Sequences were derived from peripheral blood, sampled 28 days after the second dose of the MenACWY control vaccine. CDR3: CASKVGGIAKNIQYF. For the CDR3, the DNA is TGTGCCAGCAAGGTTGGTGGGATAGCCAAAAACATTCAGTACTTC.